This T cell receptor (beta chain) was documented in a study of T cells in Graves' hyperthyroidism and ophthalmopathy (dated by TCRdb to between 2017 and 2020). In the study overall: Peripheral blood was sampled at the time of initial diagnosis, prior to any treatment. Thyroid tissue and blood T-cell repertoires from six Graves' hyperthyroidism patients were also compared in the study. A discovery cohort of 95 to 100 patients, 43 with Graves' ophthalmopathy and more than 55 with stable Graves' hyperthyroidism, was used to find distinguishing TCR V-J signatures. TCR Vbeta CDR3 sequencing of 120 to 150 peripheral blood samples (over 40 ophthalmopathy, under 80 hyperthyroidism and some 17 progressor patients) is reported in the paper. Once sampling was done, hyperthyroidism patients were given methimazole at a starting dose of 30 mg daily, whereas ophthalmopathy patients were given high-dose intravenous methylprednisolone. Prospective prediction of ophthalmopathy was tested in an independent validation cohort of approximately 19 hyperthyroidism patients and roughly 16 patients who later progressed to ophthalmopathy. The approximately 95 discovery patients were divided at random into training and test sets in a 7:3 ratio. Broader findings and caveats from the paper: A 13 V-J signature model separated ophthalmopathy from stable hyperthyroidism, with around 88% sensitivity and roughly 81% specificity in cross-validation and 80%/75% in testing. No statistical method was used to fix the sample size in advance, and group allocation was not hidden from the investigators. Most expanded thyroid clonotypes (frequency above 0.001) were also detected in blood, a finding suggesting that blood repertoires may reflect thyroid immune responses. In validation, progression to ophthalmopathy was predicted by the model with more than 65% sensitivity and just over 72% specificity, a median of about 6.8 months before onset.

Amplification of TCR beta CDR3 regions was carried out from RNA transcripts. For the first round of RT-PCR on the TCR CDR3, the HTBI primer set was used together with the Qiagen OneStep RT-PCR kit. A second multiplex PCR round built the libraries, followed by size selection and purification. Paired-end sequencing of the libraries was performed with 100 bp reads on an Illumina HiSeq2000. Per the original workflow: SOAPnuke was used to process the raw data, removing reads that contained adapters or uncalled bases, had a mean Phred below 15, or lacked an exact match to the constant primer or identifier. High-quality paired reads were merged with COPE v1.2.5, and unique nucleotide sequences were defined as clonotypes. Clonotypes were aligned to IMGT TRBV, TRBD and TRBJ reference segments using MiTCR v1.1. Analysis was restricted to V-J combinations with a frequency above 0.0001, which covered approximately 99% of repertoires. The TCS score was defined as the ratio of F50 (clonal expansion) to E x V (chaos), calculated using BLOSUM62-based TCRdist between CDR3 peptides within each V-J. Welch's t-statistics and random forest reduced fewer than 550 V-J features to roughly 13, which were used in a naive Bayes classifier (R e1071). TCRdb's own reprocessing of the public reads used fastp at Q25 and MiXCR and kept productive beta chains. When rows share a CDR3 protein, they turn into one entry using the most common DNA and genes. The V and J calls, along with clone size, are taken from TCRdb and not from the paper's own processing. The sample table shows about half a million distinct CDR3 sequences, and around 16% are seen once. The ten largest make up about 31% of the sample.

Ophthalmopathy patients had moderately to severely active disease, with a Clinical Activity Score of 3 or more, a NOSPECS grade of 4 or more, and a disease duration of less than 3 months. The study excluded patients with uncontrolled infections, other autoimmune diseases, pregnancy or lactation. Diagnoses were established on the basis of clinical symptoms, serum thyroxine and TRAb, thyroid ultrasound, and orbital computed tomography. PBMCs were separated from 10 ml of fresh peripheral blood using Ficoll-Paque density gradient centrifugation. Total RNA was extracted using Trizol reagent, and RNA quality was assessed on an Agilent 2100 Bioanalyzer. V is cut back by 1 base and J by 2 bases, with 7 bases in the junction unmatched. The CDR3 covers 16 residues, taking in both the cysteine and the phenylalanine. CDR3 DNA is the only sequence kept; it has 48 bases, read in frame from the first base. Via the germline V gene (reference sequence), CDR1 is SEHNR and CDR2 FQNEAQ.

About this clonotype: Its target antigen remains unknown. The sample holds no much larger clone one base away, and base qualities are not on file.

The V and J genes are TRBV7-9 and TRBJ2-7; 8 nucleotides in the junction match TRBD1. The sequenced sample consisted of blood. This clonotype was sampled from a woman in her thirties with Graves' ophthalmopathy. The base sequence is TGTGCCAGCAGCTTAGTACATCAGGGGGCGACCTACGAGCAGTACTTC. Its protein is CASSLVHQGATYEQYF.